Each of the 17 T cell receptor beta chains below was sequenced from the same sample in a study of CD8 T cells in Susac syndrome. RNA totalling roughly 0.45 to 1 ug underwent reverse transcription with random hexamers. MiXCR, applied by TCRdb to the immunoSEQ multiplex PCR reads, yields one record per CDR3 protein. The table includes roughly 130,000 distinct CDR3 sequences, over 90% detected once. Sequenced: CD4+ T cells from PBMCs. The source of these receptors is a human donor with Susac syndrome.

This clonotype was picked up one time. The chain recombines TRBV7-9 with TRBJ1-1; no clear D. Deletions cut 0 bases from V and 1 base from J, with 21 bases between. This CDR3 has 19 amino acids. CDR1 and CDR2 (germline): SEHNR, FQNEAQ (reference sequence). Here the CDR3 reads CASSLALDGSGRTNTEAFF. DNA of the CDR3: TGTGCCAGCAGCTTAGCGCTTGATGGGTCAGGTAGGACGAACACTGAAGCTTTCTTT.

The chain uses TRBV30 and TRBJ1-2; D is ambiguous. V was cut by 2 bases and J by 7 bases, with 8 bases left in between. Germline values: CDR1 GTSNPN, CDR2 SVGIG (reference sequence). CDR3 length: 11 amino acids. The CDR3 is CAWSPGGGYTF. The CDR3 DNA reads TGTGCCTGGAGTCCTGGAGGTGGCTACACCTTC.

The chain carries TRBV28 and TRBJ1-2; no clear D gene. Germline values: CDR1 MDHEN, CDR2 SYDVKM. This CDR3 has 14 residues. V lost 4 bases to trimming and J lost 5 bases, with 14 bases between them. CDR3 residues: CASSSDSRLYGYTF. CDR3 sequence (DNA): TGTGCCAGCAGTTCGGACTCGCGGCTATATGGCTACACCTTC.

The chain combines TRBV5-4 with TRBJ2-7; tentative D call: TRBD2 (5 bases). The germline V and J ends were trimmed by 5 bases and 0 bases, with 9 bases remaining between them. The CDR3 consists of 13 residues. Germline CDR1 SGHNT, CDR2 YYREEE (reference sequence). CDR3 DNA: TGTGCCAGCAGTAAAAGCGGCTCCTACGAGCAGTACTTC. It is translated as CASSKSGSYEQYF.

The J gene is TRBJ1-1, the V gene TRBV5-4; the D gene is possibly TRBD1 (5 bases). This CDR3 spans 14 amino acids. CDR1 and CDR2 from the germline V gene are SGHNT and YYREEE (reference sequence). V gave up 0 bases and J gave up 5 bases, with 11 bases separating them. CDR3 nucleotides: TGTGCCAGCAGCTTGGGGCAGGGCACGACTGAAGCTTTCTTT. As protein: CASSLGQGTTEAFF.

V gene TRBV12-3 or TRBV12-4 combines with J gene TRBJ2-7; D is tentatively TRBD1 or TRBD2 (6 bases each). Trimming left V 7 bases short and J 7 bases short, with 14 bases between. The length of the CDR3 is 12 residues. The CDR3 protein is CASNRGVGEQYF. The DNA of the CDR3 is TGTGCCAGCAATAGGGGGGTGGGGGAGCAGTACTTC.

The rearrangement joins TRBV5-1 to TRBJ2-2; no clear D gene. Germline CDR1 reads SGHRS; CDR2 reads YFSETQ. The CDR3 is made up of 14 amino acids. Trimming pared 6 bases from V and 0 bases from J, leaving 9 bases between. CDR3 sequence reads: CASKQNANTGELFF. The CDR3 nucleotides read TGCGCCAGCAAACAGAACGCGAACACCGGGGAGCTGTTTTTT.

This chain joins TRBV7-9 and TRBJ2-7; D is possibly TRBD1 (6 bases). V shed 4 bases and J shed 6 bases, with 19 bases lying between them. This CDR3 is built from 15 residues. Germline CDR1 is SEHNR and CDR2 is FQNEAQ (reference sequence). The DNA for the CDR3 is TGTGCCAGCAGCTCCGGCAGGGGAAGTCGTATCGAGCAGTACTTC. As protein: CASSSGRGSRIEQYF.

The chain employs TRBV29-1 and TRBJ2-7, with D maybe TRBD1 (6 bases). CDR3 length: 13 residues. CDR1 and CDR2 (germline): SQVTM, ANQGSEA. V shed 6 bases and J shed 3 bases, with 15 bases lying between them. CDR3 bases: TGCAGCGTCCGGACGGGACAAGGCTACGAGCAGTACTTC. Translation: CSVRTGQGYEQYF.

The CDR3 bases are TGCAGTGTCCCGACAGACGGTGGCTACACCTTC. As protein: CSVPTDGGYTF. The chain employs TRBV20-1 and TRBJ1-2; possibly TRBD1 for D (5 bases). Germline V gene lookup returns CDR1 DFQATT and CDR2 SNEGSKA (reference sequence). This CDR3 region has 11 residues. The V end lost 7 bases, the J end lost 7 bases, and 13 bases lay between the germline ends.

The chain recombines TRBV20-1 with TRBJ2-5, with 11 positions matching TRBD2. V lost 5 bases and J lost 5; bases outside the gene matches: 10. This CDR3 contains 15 residues. CDR1 is DFQATT and CDR2 is SNEGSKA in the germline V gene (reference sequence). In DNA, the CDR3 is TGCAGTGCTTTCCTGACTAGCGGGATAAGGGAGACCCAGTACTTC. It translates to CSAFLTSGIRETQYF.

The V and J genes are TRBV27 and TRBJ1-4; D unresolved. The CDR3 is made up of 14 amino acids. Trimming took 3 bases from V and 7 from J, leaving 12 bases between them. CDR1 MNHEY and CDR2 SMNVEV come from the germline V gene (reference sequence). The DNA of the CDR3 is TGTGCCAGCAGTTTGCGGGTCGGCGGTGAAAAACTGTTTTTT. It specifies CASSLRVGGEKLFF. The whole variable domain, filled in from reference TRBV27 and TRBJ1-4, reads EAQVTQNPRYLITVTGKKLTVTCSQNMNHEYMSWYRQDPGLGLRQIYYSMNVEVTDKGDVPEGYKVSRKEKRNFPLILESPSPNQTSLYFCASSLRVGGEKLFFGSGTQLSVL.

The V gene is TRBV29-1, the J gene TRBJ2-5; no clear D. Trimming shortened V by 3 bases and J by 4 bases, and 9 bases separated the two germline ends. CDR1 is SQVTM and CDR2 is ANQGSEA in the germline V gene. The CDR3 is made up of 12 amino acids. The CDR3, as DNA: TGCAGCGTTGAGCGGTCCGGAGAGACCCAGTACTTC. It encodes CSVERSGETQYF. The entire variable domain, with the rest obtained from reference TRBV29-1 and TRBJ2-5, is as follows: SAVISQKPSRDICQRGTSLTIQCQVDSQVTMMFWYRQQPGQSLTLIATANQGSEATYESGFVIDKFPISRPNLTFSTLTVSNMSPEDSSIYLCSVERSGETQYFGPGTRLLVL.

The J gene is TRBJ2-5, the V gene TRBV5-4; 12 bases line up with TRBD2. The CDR3 extends over 15 amino acids. CDR1 SGHNT and CDR2 YYREEE come from the germline V gene (reference sequence). The V gene end was trimmed by 5 bases and the J gene end by 4 bases; junction bases not matched to a gene: 6. The CDR3 reads CASSPTSGSAETQYF. The CDR3 DNA reads as TGTGCCAGCAGTCCGACTAGCGGGAGTGCAGAGACCCAGTACTTC.

This rearrangement joins TRBV27 to TRBJ2-2; no clear D. Germline values: CDR1 MNHEY, CDR2 SMNVEV (reference sequence). V was cut by 5 bases and J by 1 base, with 2 bases left in between. The CDR3 is 12 residues long. CDR3 nucleotides: TGTGCCAGCAGTAAGAACACCGGGGAGCTGTTTTTT. Translation gives CASSKNTGELFF.

The J gene is TRBJ2-3, the V gene TRBV29-1, with D possibly matching TRBD2 (6 bases). Between the trimmed V and J ends, which lost 5 bases and 2 bases, there was a span of 11 bases. This CDR3 is built from 13 residues. Germline V CDR1 and CDR2: SQVTM, ANQGSEA. This chain's CDR3 is CSVLAGNTDTQYF. In DNA, the CDR3 is TGCAGCGTTCTGGCGGGGAACACAGATACGCAGTATTTT.

This clonotype was seen only once. V and J are TRBV20-1 and TRBJ2-1, with 7 bases aligning to TRBD2. J lost 0 bases, V lost 3 bases, and 2 bases had no gene match. CDR1 and CDR2 (germline): DFQATT, SNEGSKA (reference sequence). The CDR3 runs 14 residues. The CDR3 DNA reads TGCAGTGCTAGGGGAGGGAGCTCCTACAATGAGCAGTTCTTC. Translation gives CSARGGSSYNEQFF.